This is a list of T cell receptor beta chains from one sample in a study of early T cells in non-severe SARS-CoV-2 infection. TCRdb reprocessed the 5' RACE reads with MiXCR, giving one entry per CDR3 protein. The top ten hold over 9.5% of the sample, which has some 26,000 distinct CDR3 sequences, roughly 4.3% seen once. Specimen: whole blood. The receptors here all came from an adult who was a healthcare worker with PCR-confirmed SARS-CoV-2 infection or an uninfected control (not recorded which). CDR3s include the opening cysteine and the closing phenylalanine or tryptophan. A D gene is named only where the DNA matches it firmly. For some rows the clone size is stated as once, few or many, or as a class when expanded; others skip it.

clone_size j_call d_call v_call cdr3_nt cdr3_aa
few TRBJ2-5 . TRBV4-1 TGCGCCAGCAGCCAAAGCATGGAGACCCAGTACTTC CASSQSMETQYF
. TRBJ2-5 . TRBV20-1 TGCAGTGCTAGACGGCAGCAAGAGACCCAGTACTTC CSARRQQETQYF
many TRBJ2-1 TRBD2 TRBV12-3/TRBV12-4 TGTGCCAGCAGGAGCGGGAGTATGCGCAATGAGCAGTTCTTC CASRSGSMRNEQFF
many TRBJ1-2 . TRBV20-1 TGCAGTGCTAGGACCGGGGATGGCTATGGCTACACCTTC CSARTGDGYGYTF
few TRBJ1-5 TRBD1 TRBV2 TGTGCCAGCAGTGAACAGGGACAGTATTTGGATCAGCCCCAGCATTTT CASSEQGQYLDQPQHF
many TRBJ2-1 TRBD2 TRBV11-2 TGTGCCAGCAGCTTAGTTGCTAGCGGGAGGTATGAGCAGTTCTTC CASSLVASGRYEQFF
many TRBJ2-2 . TRBV27 TGTGCCAGCATACCTCTCGGGGAGTTGAACACCGGGGAGCTGTTTTTT CASIPLGELNTGELFF
many TRBJ2-5 . TRBV3-1 TGTGCCAGCAGACGACAGAAGCAAGAGACCCAGTACTTC CASRRQKQETQYF
many TRBJ2-3 . TRBV20-1 TGCAGTGCAGAGATGGGCACAGATACGCAGTATTTT CSAEMGTDTQYF
many TRBJ1-1 . TRBV18 TGTGCCAGCTCACCTCTAGCACAGGCCGCTAACACTGAAGCTTTCTTT CASSPLAQAANTEAFF
many TRBJ2-1 TRBD2 TRBV24-1 TGTGCCACCAGTGATCCCGGGACTAGCGGAGACAATGAGCAGTTCTTC CATSDPGTSGDNEQFF
medium-sized TRBJ2-1 . TRBV4-3 TGCGCCAGCAGCCAAGACGGGTCGGATGAGCAGTTCTTC CASSQDGSDEQFF
. TRBJ2-1 . TRBV11-2 TGTGCCAGCAGCTTAGATTTTAGCGCAAAAGGGCCCTACAATGAGCAGTTCTTC CASSLDFSAKGPYNEQFF
many TRBJ2-1 . TRBV7-9 TGTGCCAGCAGCTTAGTAGGACTCCGCCCCCCTGAGCAGTTCTTC CASSLVGLRPPEQFF
medium-sized TRBJ1-5 TRBD1 TRBV12-3/TRBV12-4 TGTGCCAGCAGATTGACAGGGGATAGCAATCAGCCCCAGCATTTT CASRLTGDSNQPQHF
few TRBJ1-4 . TRBV27 TGTGCCAGCATGGGTATGGGGGGAAAACTGTTTTTT CASMGMGGKLFF
many TRBJ2-7 TRBD2 TRBV29-1 TGCAGCGTTGCCTCTAGCGGGATCTACGAGCAGTACTTC CSVASSGIYEQYF